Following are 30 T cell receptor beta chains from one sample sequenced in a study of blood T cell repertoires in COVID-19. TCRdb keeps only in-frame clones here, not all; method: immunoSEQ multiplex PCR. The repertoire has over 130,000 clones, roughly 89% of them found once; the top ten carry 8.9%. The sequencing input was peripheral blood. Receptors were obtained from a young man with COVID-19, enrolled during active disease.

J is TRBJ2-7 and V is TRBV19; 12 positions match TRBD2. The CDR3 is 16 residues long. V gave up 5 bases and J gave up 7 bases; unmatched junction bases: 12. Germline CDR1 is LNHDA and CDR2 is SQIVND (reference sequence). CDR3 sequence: CASSSRTSGKSGEQYF. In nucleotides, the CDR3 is TGTGCCAGTAGTTCACGGACTAGCGGGAAGTCGGGGGAGCAGTACTTC.

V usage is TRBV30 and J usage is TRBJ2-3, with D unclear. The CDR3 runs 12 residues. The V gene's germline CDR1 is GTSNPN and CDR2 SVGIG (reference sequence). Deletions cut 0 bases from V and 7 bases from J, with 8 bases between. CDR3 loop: CAWSVAANTQYF. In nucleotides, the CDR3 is TGTGCCTGGAGTGTTGCGGCGAATACGCAGTATTTT.

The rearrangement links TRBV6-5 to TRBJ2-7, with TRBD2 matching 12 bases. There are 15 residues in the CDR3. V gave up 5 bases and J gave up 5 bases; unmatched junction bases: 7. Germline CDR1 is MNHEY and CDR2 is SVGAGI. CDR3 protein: CASSPWTSGKDEQYF. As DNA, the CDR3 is TGTGCCAGCAGTCCGTGGACTAGCGGGAAAGACGAGCAGTACTTC.

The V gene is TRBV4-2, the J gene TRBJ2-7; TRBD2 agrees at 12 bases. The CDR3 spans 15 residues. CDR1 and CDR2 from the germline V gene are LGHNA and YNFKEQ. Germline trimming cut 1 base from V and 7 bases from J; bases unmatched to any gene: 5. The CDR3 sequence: CASSQASGRVDEQYF. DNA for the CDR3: TGTGCCAGCAGCCAAGCTAGCGGGAGGGTGGATGAGCAGTACTTC.

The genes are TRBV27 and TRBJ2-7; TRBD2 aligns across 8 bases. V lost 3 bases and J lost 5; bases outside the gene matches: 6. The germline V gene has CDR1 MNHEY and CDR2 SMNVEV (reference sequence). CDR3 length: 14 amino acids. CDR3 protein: CASSLYGRGNEQYF. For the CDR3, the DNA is TGTGCCAGCAGTTTGTACGGGAGGGGCAACGAGCAGTACTTC.

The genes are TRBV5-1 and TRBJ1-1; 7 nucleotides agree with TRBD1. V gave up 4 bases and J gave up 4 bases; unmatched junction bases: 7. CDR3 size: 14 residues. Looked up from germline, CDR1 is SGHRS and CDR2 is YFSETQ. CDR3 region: CASSRDSRTTEAFF. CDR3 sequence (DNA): TGCGCCAGCAGCAGGGACAGTCGTACCACTGAAGCTTTCTTT. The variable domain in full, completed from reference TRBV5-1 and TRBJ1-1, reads KAGVTQTPRYLIKTRGQQVTLSCSPISGHRSVSWYQQTPGQGLQFLFEYFSETQRNKGNFPGRFSGRQFSNSRSEMNVSTLELGDSALYLCASSRDSRTTEAFFGQGTRLTVV.

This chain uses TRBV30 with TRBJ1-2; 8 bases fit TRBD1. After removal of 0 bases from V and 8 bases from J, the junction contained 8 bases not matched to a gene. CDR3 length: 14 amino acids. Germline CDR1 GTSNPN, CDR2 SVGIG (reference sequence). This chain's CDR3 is CAWSVLGTGGGYTF. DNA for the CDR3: TGTGCCTGGAGTGTACTGGGGACAGGAGGCGGCTACACCTTC. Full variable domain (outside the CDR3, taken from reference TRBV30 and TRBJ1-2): SQTIHQWPATLVQPVGSPLSLECTVEGTSNPNLYWYRQAAGRGLQLLFYSVGIGQISSEVPQNLSASRPQDRQFILSSKKLLLSDSGFYLCAWSVLGTGGGYTFGSGTRLTVV.

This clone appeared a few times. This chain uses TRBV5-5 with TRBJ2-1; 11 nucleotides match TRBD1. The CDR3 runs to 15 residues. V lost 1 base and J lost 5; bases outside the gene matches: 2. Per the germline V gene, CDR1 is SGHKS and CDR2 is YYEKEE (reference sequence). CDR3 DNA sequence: TGTGCCAGCAGCTTGTTGGGACAGGGGGACAATGAGCAGTTCTTC. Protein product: CASSLLGQGDNEQFF.

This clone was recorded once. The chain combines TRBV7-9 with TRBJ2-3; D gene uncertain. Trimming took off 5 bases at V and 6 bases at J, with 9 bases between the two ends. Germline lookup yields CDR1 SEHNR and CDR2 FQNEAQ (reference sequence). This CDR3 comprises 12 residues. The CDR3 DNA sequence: TGTGCCAGCAGCCCCCCGAGGGATACGCAGTATTTT. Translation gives CASSPPRDTQYF.

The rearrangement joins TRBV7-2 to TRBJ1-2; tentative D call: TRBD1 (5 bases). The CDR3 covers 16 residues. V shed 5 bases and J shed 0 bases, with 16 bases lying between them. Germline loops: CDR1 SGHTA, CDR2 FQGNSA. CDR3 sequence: CASSNGGVKTNYGYTF. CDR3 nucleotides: TGTGCCAGCAGCAACGGGGGGGTCAAGACTAACTATGGCTACACCTTC.

The CDR3 coding sequence is TGTGCCAGCTCACCCAGAATTTCCGGGACAACAGACCACTATGGCTACACCTTC. This encodes CASSPRISGTTDHYGYTF. This chain uses TRBV18 with TRBJ1-2; tentative D call: TRBD1 (6 bases). Trimming took off 3 bases at V and 3 bases at J, with 23 bases between the two ends. This CDR3 comprises 18 residues. Per germline, CDR1 KGHSH and CDR2 LQKENI.

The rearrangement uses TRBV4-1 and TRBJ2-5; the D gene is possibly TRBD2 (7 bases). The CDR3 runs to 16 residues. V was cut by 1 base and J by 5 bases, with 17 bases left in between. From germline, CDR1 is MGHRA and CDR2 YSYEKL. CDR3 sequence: CASSQAGGRGVETQYF. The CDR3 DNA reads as TGCGCCAGCAGCCAAGCGGGGGGCCGGGGGGTGGAGACCCAGTACTTC.

The CDR3 sequence: CASSIERDSKLTDTQYF. The CDR3, as DNA: TGTGCCAGTAGTATAGAGCGGGACTCCAAACTCACAGATACGCAGTATTTT. The chain combines TRBV19 with TRBJ2-3; weak D call: TRBD2 (6 bases). Germline CDR1 and CDR2: LNHDA and SQIVND (reference sequence). This CDR3 contains 17 residues. V gave up 0 bases and J gave up 2 bases, with 15 bases separating them.

Here the CDR3 reads CASSSAGVQETQYF. CDR3 nucleotides: TGTGCCAGCAGCTCCGCGGGGGTCCAAGAGACCCAGTACTTC. V usage is TRBV5-4 and J usage is TRBJ2-5, with TRBD2 identical over 7 bases. The germline V gene encodes CDR1 SGHNT and CDR2 YYREEE (reference sequence). V shed 3 bases and J 1 base; nucleotides not matched to a gene: 3. The CDR3 has 14 amino acids. Full variable domain (outside the CDR3, taken from reference TRBV5-4 and TRBJ2-5): ETGVTQSPTHLIKTRGQQVTLRCSSQSGHNTVSWYQQALGQGPQFIFQYYREEENGRGNFPPRFSGLQFPNYSSELNVNALELDDSALYLCASSSAGVQETQYFGPGTRLLVL.

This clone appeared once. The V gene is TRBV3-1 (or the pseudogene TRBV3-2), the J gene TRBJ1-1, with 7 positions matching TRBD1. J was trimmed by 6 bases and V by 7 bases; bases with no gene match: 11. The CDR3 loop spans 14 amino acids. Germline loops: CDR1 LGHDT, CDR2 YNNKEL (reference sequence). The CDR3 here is CASNQGQRSAEAFF. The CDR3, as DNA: TGTGCCAGCAACCAGGGACAGCGGAGCGCTGAAGCTTTCTTT.

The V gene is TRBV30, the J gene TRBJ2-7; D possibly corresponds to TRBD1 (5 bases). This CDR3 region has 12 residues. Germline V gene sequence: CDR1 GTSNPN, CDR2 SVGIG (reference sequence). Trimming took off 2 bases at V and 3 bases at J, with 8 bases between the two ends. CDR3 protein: CAWSRQGYEQYF. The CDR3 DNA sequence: TGTGCCTGGAGTCGCCAGGGCTACGAGCAGTACTTC.

The CDR3 sequence is CASSLWRGDTQYF. The CDR3 DNA is TGTGCCAGCAGCTTGTGGCGGGGAGATACGCAGTATTTT. The chain joins TRBV11-2 to TRBJ2-3; TRBD2 might be the D (6 bases). CDR3 length: 13 amino acids. CDR1 SGHAT and CDR2 FQNNGV come from the germline V gene. V dropped 3 bases and J dropped 5 bases, with 9 bases sitting between them. The full variable domain, with the rest looked up from reference TRBV11-2 and TRBJ2-3, is EAGVAQSPRYKIIEKRQSVAFWCNPISGHATLYWYQQILGQGPKLLIQFQNNGVVDDSQLPKDRFSAERLKGVDSTLKIQPAKLEDSAVYLCASSLWRGDTQYFGPGTRLTVL.

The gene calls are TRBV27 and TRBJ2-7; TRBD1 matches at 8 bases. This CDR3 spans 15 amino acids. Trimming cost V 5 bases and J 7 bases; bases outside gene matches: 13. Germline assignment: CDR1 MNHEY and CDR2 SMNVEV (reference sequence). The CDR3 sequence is CASSPFNSRGREQYF. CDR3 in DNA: TGTGCCAGCAGTCCGTTCAACAGCAGGGGGCGGGAGCAGTACTTC.

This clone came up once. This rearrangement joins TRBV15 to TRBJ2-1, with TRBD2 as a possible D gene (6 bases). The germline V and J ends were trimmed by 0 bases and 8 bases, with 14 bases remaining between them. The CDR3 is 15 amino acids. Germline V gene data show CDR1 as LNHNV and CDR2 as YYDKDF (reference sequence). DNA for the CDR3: TGTGCCACCAGCAGAGATGTGGGAGGTAGGGATGAGCAGTTCTTC. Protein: CATSRDVGGRDEQFF.

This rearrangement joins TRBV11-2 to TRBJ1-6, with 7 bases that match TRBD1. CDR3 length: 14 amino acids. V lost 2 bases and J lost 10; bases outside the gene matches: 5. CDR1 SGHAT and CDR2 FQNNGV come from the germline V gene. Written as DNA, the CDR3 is TGTGCCAGCAGCTTACAGGGGGATGGGTCACCCCTCCACTTT. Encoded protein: CASSLQGDGSPLHF.

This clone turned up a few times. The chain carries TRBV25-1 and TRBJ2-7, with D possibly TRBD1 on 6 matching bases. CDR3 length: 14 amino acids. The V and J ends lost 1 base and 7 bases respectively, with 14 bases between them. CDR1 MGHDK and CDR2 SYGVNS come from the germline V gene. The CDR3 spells CASSESRIRGEQYF. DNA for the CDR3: TGTGCCAGCAGTGAATCCCGCATCAGGGGAGAGCAGTACTTC.

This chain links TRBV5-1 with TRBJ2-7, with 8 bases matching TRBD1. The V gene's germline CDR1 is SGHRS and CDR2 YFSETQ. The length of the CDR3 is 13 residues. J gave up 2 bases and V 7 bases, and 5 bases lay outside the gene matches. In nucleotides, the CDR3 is TGCGCCAGCGTCCGACAGGGGACCTACGAGCAGTACTTC. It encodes CASVRQGTYEQYF.

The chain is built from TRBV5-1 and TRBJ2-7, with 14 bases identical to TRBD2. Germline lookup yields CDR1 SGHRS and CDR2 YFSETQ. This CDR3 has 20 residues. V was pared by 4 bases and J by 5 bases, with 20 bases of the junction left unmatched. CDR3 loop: CASSRTGLDRLAGGPDEQYF. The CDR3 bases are TGCGCCAGCAGCAGAACAGGGCTGGATCGACTAGCGGGAGGGCCCGACGAGCAGTACTTC.

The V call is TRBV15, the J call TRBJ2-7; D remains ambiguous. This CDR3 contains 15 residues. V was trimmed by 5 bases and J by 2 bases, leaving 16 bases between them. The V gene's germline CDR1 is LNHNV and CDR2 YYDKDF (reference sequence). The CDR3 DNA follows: TGTGCCACCAGCTTAGCCGGCGGAACTACCTACGAGCAGTACTTC. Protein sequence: CATSLAGGTTYEQYF.

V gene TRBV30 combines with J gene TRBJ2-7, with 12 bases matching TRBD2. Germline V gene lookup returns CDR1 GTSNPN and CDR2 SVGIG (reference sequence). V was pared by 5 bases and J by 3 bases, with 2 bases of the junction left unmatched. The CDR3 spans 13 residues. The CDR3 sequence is CAWATSGSYEQYF. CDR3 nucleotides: TGTGCCTGGGCGACTAGCGGGAGCTACGAGCAGTACTTC. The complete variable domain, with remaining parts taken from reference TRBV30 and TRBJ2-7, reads SQTIHQWPATLVQPVGSPLSLECTVEGTSNPNLYWYRQAAGRGLQLLFYSVGIGQISSEVPQNLSASRPQDRQFILSSKKLLLSDSGFYLCAWATSGSYEQYFGPGTRLTVT.

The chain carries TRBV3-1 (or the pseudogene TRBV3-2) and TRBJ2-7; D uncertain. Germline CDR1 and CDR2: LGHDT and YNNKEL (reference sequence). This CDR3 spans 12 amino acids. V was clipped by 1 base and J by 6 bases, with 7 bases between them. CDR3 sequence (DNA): TGTGCCAGCAGCCAAGGGTTGAGCGAGCAGTACTTC. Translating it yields CASSQGLSEQYF.

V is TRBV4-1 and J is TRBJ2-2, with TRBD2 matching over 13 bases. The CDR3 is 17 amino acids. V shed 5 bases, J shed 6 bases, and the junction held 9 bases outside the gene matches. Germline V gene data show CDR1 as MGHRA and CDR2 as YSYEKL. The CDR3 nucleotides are TGCGCCAGCAGCAAAGGACTAGCGGGAGAATTGGCCGGGGAGCTGTTTTTT. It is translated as CASSKGLAGELAGELFF.

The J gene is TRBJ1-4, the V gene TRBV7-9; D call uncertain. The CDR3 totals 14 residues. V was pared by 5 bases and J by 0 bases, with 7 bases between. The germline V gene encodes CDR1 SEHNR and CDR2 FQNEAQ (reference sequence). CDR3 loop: CASSKYATNEKLFF. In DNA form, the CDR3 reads TGTGCCAGCAGCAAATATGCAACTAATGAAAAACTGTTTTTT.

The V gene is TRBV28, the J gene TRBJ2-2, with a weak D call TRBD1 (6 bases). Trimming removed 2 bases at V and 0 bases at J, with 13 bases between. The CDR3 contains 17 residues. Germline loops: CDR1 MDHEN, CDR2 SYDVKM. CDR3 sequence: CASSLVRDTSNTGELFF. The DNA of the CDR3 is TGTGCCAGCAGTTTAGTCCGGGACACATCGAACACCGGGGAGCTGTTTTTT. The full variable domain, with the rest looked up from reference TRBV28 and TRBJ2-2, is DVKVTQSSRYLVKRTGEKVFLECVQDMDHENMFWYRQDPGLGLRLIYFSYDVKMKEKGDIPEGYSVSREKKERFSLILESASTNQTSMYLCASSLVRDTSNTGELFFGEGSRLTVL.

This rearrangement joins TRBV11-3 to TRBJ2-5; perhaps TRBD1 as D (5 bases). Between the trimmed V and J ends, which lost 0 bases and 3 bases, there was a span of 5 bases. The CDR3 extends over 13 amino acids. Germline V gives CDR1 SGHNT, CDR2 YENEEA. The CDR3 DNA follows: TGTGCCAGCAGCTTAGACAGGGAAGAGACCCAGTACTTC. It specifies CASSLDREETQYF. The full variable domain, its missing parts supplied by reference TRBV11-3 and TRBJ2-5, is EAGVVQSPRYKIIEKKQPVAFWCNPISGHNTLYWYLQNLGQGPELLIRYENEEAVDDSQLPKDRFSAERLKGVDSTLKIQPAELGDSAVYLCASSLDREETQYFGPGTRLLVL.